This is a list of T cell receptor beta chains from one sample in a study of beta chain features in type 1 diabetes. The assay was immunoSEQ multiplex PCR, and TCRdb's table has in-frame clones only and misses some. The repertoire holds under 200,000 clones, with approximately 9% as singletons. Sequenced: central memory CD4+ T cells from blood. These receptors came from a woman under 30 with type 1 diabetes. Both conserved end residues are part of each CDR3. Each record gives: D gene, clone size, V gene, J gene, CDR3 protein, CDR3 DNA. The D gene is left open where the match is weak. Not all rows give a size; the values are once, few, many and, for expanded clones, a class.

TRBD2,NA,TRBV5-6,TRBJ2-1,CASSLARGLADNEQFF,TGTGCCAGCAGCTTGGCCCGGGGACTAGCGGACAATGAGCAGTTCTTC
NA,NA,TRBV2,TRBJ1-6,CASTQSGGGNSPLHF,TGTGCCAGCACCCAATCCGGGGGGGGTAACTCACCCCTCCACTTT
TRBD2,few,TRBV6-6,TRBJ2-2,CASRLAGAYTGELFF,TGTGCCAGCAGGCTAGCGGGAGCATACACCGGGGAGCTGTTTTTT
NA,few,TRBV5-1,TRBJ2-5,CASSPLQETQYF,TGTGCCAGCAGCCCCCTTCAAGAGACCCAGTACTTC
TRBD1,few,TRBV19,TRBJ1-2,CASTPQGVVYGYTF,TGTGCCAGCACCCCACAGGGGGTTGTCTATGGCTACACCTTC
TRBD2,NA,TRBV7-9,TRBJ2-1,CASSQRGGAYNEQFF,TGTGCCAGCAGCCAGCGGGGGGGAGCCTACAATGAGCAGTTCTTC
NA,NA,TRBV6-6,TRBJ2-3,CASSYSRVTDTQYF,TGTGCCAGCAGTTACTCGAGGGTAACAGATACGCAGTATTTT
NA,NA,TRBV21-1,TRBJ2-1,CASSNGSRGYNEQFF,TGTGCCAGCAGCAACGGATCGCGGGGCTACAATGAGCAGTTCTTC
NA,NA,TRBV4-3,TRBJ1-2,CASSQDRFLGQRVYGYTF,TGCGCCAGCAGCCAAGATAGGTTTCTGGGACAAAGGGTCTATGGCTACACCTTC
TRBD1,few,TRBV7-6,TRBJ2-7,CASSDRDRGLEQYF,TGTGCCAGCAGCGACCGGGACAGGGGGCTCGAGCAGTACTTC
NA,NA,TRBV10-2,TRBJ2-2,CASSEQSSGELFF,TGCGCCAGCAGTGAACAGTCCAGCGGGGAGCTGTTTTTT
TRBD2,NA,TRBV29-1,TRBJ2-5,CSVETGSGGETQYF,TGCAGCGTTGAAACCGGGTCCGGGGGGGAGACCCAGTACTTC
TRBD1,NA,TRBV30,TRBJ1-5,CAWKQGSVGQPQHF,TGTGCCTGGAAACAGGGGAGCGTCGGTCAGCCCCAGCATTTT
NA,NA,TRBV5-1,TRBJ2-3,CASSLWGSTDTQYF,TGCGCCAGCAGCTTGTGGGGCAGCACAGATACGCAGTATTTT
NA,NA,TRBV7-2,TRBJ2-6,CASSSRGNGANVLTF,TGTGCCAGCAGCTCCAGGGGTAATGGGGCCAACGTCCTGACTTTC
NA,NA,TRBV30,TRBJ1-4,CAWSTQAGEKLFF,TGTGCCTGGAGTACACAGGCTGGTGAAAAACTGTTTTTT
TRBD1,NA,TRBV7-9,TRBJ1-4,CASSLSTGGGEKLFF,TGTGCCAGCAGCTTATCAACAGGGGGTGGTGAAAAACTGTTTTTT
TRBD2,few,TRBV7-9,TRBJ2-1,CASSLKFRLAGGRNEQFF,TGTGCCAGCAGCTTAAAGTTCCGGCTAGCGGGGGGGCGAAATGAGCAGTTCTTC
TRBD2,NA,TRBV6-6,TRBJ2-3,CASSRGRRTDTQYF,TGTGCCAGCAGTCGCGGGAGGAGGACAGATACGCAGTATTTT
NA,NA,TRBV18,TRBJ1-5,CASSTGNNQPQHF,TGTGCCAGCTCGACAGGAAACAATCAGCCCCAGCATTTT
NA,few,TRBV4-1,TRBJ2-1,CASSQQTVEGEQFF,TGCGCCAGCAGCCAACAGACAGTCGAAGGGGAGCAGTTCTTC
TRBD2,few,TRBV7-2,TRBJ2-1,CASSKTTSGGRAYNEQFF,TGTGCCAGCAGCAAAACTACTAGCGGGGGCCGAGCCTACAATGAGCAGTTCTTC
TRBD2,few,TRBV9,TRBJ2-3,CASRYSGSPTDTQYF,TGTGCCAGCAGATATAGCGGGAGCCCCACAGATACGCAGTATTTT
NA,few,TRBV28,TRBJ2-7,CASLKGGAYEQYF,TGTGCCAGCCTAAAGGGGGGGGCCTACGAGCAGTACTTC
NA,NA,TRBV7-7,TRBJ2-2,CASSRSSGLNTGELFF,TGTGCTAGCAGTCGCAGTAGCGGTTTGAACACCGGGGAGCTGTTTTTT
TRBD1,few,TRBV10-3,TRBJ2-7,CASTGTGKNEQYF,TGTGCCAGCACCGGGACAGGGAAAAACGAGCAGTACTTC
NA,NA,TRBV2,TRBJ2-3,CASRRTTTDTQYF,TGTGCCAGCAGGCGGACTACCACAGATACGCAGTATTTT